This T cell receptor beta chain is drawn from a study of blood T cell repertoires in COVID-19. On the study more broadly: T cells, B-cell-depleted T cells, or PBMCs supplied cDNA or gDNA.

V gave up 4 bases and J gave up 5 bases, with 12 bases separating them. The germline V gene encodes CDR1 SGHRS and CDR2 YFSETQ. This CDR3 contains 13 residues. Authors' data handling: The authors estimated nucleated cell counts from reference gene primer amplification. The method was immunoSEQ multiplex PCR; TCRdb's version includes in-frame clones alone and lacks a portion of them. Clonal size and the V and J genes are those of that table, whereas D and trimming came from the DNA. The sample contains some 150,000 clones, 70% to 90% of which appear only once. Participants came from roughly 23 US areas, aged about 18 to 89 years. Cohorts were assigned according to the clinical history that participants reported.

The chain carries TRBV5-1 and TRBJ1-1, with D hard to call. The source of this sequence is a woman younger than 45 with acute COVID-19. Specimen: PBMCs or T cells enriched from blood (not recorded which). The CDR3 DNA reads as TGCGCCAGCAGCGTAGGCATCGGGACTGAAGCTTTCTTT. It yields the protein CASSVGIGTEAFF.